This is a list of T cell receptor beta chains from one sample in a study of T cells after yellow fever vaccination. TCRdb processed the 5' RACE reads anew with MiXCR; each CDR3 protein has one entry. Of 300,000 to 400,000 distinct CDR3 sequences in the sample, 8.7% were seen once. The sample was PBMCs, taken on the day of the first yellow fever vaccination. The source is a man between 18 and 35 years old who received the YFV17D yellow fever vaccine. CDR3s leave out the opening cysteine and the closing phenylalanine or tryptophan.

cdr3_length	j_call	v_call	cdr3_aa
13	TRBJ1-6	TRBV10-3	AISESIQGSTPLH
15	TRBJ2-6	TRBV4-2	ASSQEVRHGGANVLT
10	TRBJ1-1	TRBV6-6	ASSYGVTEAF
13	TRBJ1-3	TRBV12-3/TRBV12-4	ASRGVWGSGNTIY
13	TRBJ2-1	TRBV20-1	SARQAGNSYNEQF
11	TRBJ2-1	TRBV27	ASGLQTGNEQF
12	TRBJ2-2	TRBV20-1	SAQPRFNAGELF
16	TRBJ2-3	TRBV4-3	ASSQDNLAGGGRRTQY
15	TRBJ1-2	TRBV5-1	ASRAGTGTRGIYGYT
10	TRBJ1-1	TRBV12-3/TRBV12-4	ASSLFLGEAF
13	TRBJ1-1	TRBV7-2	ASSLRLGVGTEAF
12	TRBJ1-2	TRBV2	ASSRRDRIYGYT
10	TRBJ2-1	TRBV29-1	SVGGPLSEQF
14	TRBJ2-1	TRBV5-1	ASSLDLAGPYNEQF
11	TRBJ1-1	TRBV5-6	ASSFRGRAEAF
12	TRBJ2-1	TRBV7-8	ASSPRWARGEQF
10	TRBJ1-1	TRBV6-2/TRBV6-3	AGGGGFTEAF
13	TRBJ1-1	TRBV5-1	ASSSPLTEGTEAF